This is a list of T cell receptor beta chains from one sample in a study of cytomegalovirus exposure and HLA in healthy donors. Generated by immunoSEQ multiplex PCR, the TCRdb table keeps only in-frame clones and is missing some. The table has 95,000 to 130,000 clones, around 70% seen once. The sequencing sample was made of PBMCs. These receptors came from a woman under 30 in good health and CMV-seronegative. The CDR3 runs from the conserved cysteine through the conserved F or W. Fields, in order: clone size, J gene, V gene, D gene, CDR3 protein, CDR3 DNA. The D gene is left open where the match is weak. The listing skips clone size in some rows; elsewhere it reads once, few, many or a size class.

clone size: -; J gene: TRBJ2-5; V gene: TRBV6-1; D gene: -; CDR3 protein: CASKQQAAWETQYF; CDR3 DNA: TGTGCCAGCAAACAACAGGCGGCTTGGGAGACCCAGTACTTC
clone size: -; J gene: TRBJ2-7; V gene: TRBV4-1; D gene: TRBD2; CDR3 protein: CASSTSGGAYEQYF; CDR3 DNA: TGCGCCAGCAGTACTAGCGGGGGGGCCTACGAGCAGTACTTC
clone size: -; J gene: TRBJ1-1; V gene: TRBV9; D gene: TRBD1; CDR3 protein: CASSARFDRGHRSF; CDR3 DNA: TGTGCCAGCAGCGCTCGCTTTGACAGGGGGCATCGGTCCTTT
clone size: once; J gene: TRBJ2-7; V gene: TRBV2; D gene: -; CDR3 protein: CASRDTTYEQYF; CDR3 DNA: TGTGCCAGCCGGGACACAACCTACGAGCAGTACTTC
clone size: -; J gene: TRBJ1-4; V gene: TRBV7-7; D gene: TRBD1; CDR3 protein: CASSLGQGGEKLFF; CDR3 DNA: TGTGCTAGCAGCTTGGGACAGGGCGGTGAAAAACTGTTTTTT
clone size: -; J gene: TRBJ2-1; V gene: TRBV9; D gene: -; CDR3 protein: CASSPGVAFHNEQFF; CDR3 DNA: TGTGCCAGCAGTCCCGGGGTAGCTTTCCACAATGAGCAGTTCTTC
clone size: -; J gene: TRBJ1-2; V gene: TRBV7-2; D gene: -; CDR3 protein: CASSLGRVNYGYTF; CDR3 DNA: TGTGCCAGCAGCTTAGGCAGGGTTAACTATGGCTACACCTTC
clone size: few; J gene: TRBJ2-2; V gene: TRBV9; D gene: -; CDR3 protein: CASSVQGPHTGELFF; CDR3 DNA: TGTGCCAGCAGCGTGCAGGGGCCCCACACCGGGGAGCTGTTTTTT
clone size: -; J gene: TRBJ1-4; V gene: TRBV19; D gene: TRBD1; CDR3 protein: CASEPYRGPNEKLFF; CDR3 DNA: TGTGCCAGTGAACCATACAGGGGGCCTAACGAAAAACTGTTTTTT
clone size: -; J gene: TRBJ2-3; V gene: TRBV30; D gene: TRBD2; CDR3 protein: CAWRFVPRTSGSFTDTQYF; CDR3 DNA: TGTGCCTGGAGGTTCGTTCCTAGGACTAGCGGGTCTTTCACAGATACGCAGTATTTT
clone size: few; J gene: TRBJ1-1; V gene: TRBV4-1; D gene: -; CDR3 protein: CASSQDMAGFTEAFF; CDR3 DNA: TGCGCCAGCAGCCAAGATATGGCAGGGTTCACTGAAGCTTTCTTT
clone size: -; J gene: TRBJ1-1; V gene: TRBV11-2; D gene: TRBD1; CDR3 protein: CASSFDRVGTEAFF; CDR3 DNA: TGTGCCAGCAGCTTTGACAGGGTGGGCACTGAAGCTTTCTTT
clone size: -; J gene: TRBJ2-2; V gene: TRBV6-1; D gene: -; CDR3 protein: CASSHLENTGELFF; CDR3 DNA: TGTGCCAGCAGCCATTTAGAGAACACCGGGGAGCTGTTTTTT
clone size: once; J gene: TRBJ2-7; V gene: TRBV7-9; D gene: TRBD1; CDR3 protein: CASSYPGGSYEQYF; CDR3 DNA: TGTGCCAGCAGCTACCCAGGGGGCTCCTACGAGCAGTACTTC
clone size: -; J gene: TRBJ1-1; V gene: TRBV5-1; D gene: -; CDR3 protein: CASSPDRLSNTEAFF; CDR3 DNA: TGCGCCAGCAGCCCGGACAGACTTTCGAACACTGAAGCTTTCTTT
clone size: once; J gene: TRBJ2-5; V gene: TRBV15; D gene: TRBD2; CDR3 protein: CATSRPAGIETQYF; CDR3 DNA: TGTGCCACCAGCAGACCAGCGGGGATAGAGACCCAGTACTTC
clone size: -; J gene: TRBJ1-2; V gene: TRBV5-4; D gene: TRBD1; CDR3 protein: CASIRGTGNYGYTF; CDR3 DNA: TGTGCCAGCATCCGTGGGACAGGAAACTATGGCTACACCTTC
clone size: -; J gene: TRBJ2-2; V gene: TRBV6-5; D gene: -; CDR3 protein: CASSYSGLNTGELFF; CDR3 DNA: TGTGCCAGCAGTTACTCGGGACTCAACACCGGGGAGCTGTTTTTT
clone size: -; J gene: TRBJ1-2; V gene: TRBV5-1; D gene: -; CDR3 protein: CASSDSGGRGYTF; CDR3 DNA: TGCGCCAGCAGCGATTCAGGAGGACGTGGCTACACCTTC
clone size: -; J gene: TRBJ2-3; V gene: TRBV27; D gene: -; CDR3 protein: CAISSDTQYF; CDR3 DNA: TGTGCCATCTCCTCAGATACGCAGTATTTT
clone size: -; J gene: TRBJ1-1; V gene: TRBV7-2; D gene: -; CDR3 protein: CASSLIGLSEAFF; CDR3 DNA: TGTGCCAGCAGCTTAATTGGGCTTTCCGAAGCTTTCTTT
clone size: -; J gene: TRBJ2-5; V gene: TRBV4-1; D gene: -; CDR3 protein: CASSQIQGEQETQYF; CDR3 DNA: TGCGCCAGCAGCCAAATACAGGGAGAACAAGAGACCCAGTACTTC
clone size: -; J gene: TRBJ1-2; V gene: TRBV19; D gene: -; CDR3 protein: CASRDSFNYGYTF; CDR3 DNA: TGTGCCAGTAGGGACAGCTTTAACTATGGCTACACCTTC
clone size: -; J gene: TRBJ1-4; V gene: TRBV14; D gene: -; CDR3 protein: CASSQAGAGKLFF; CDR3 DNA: TGTGCCAGCAGCCAAGCAGGGGCAGGGAAACTGTTTTTT
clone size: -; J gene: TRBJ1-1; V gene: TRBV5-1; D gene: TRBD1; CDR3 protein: CASSPGTGNTEAFF; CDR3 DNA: TGCGCCAGCAGCCCCGGGACAGGAAACACTGAAGCTTTCTTT
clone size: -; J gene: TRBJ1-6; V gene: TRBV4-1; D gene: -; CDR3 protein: CASSRQATGIRGNSPLHF; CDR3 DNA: TGCGCCAGCAGCCGACAGGCAACAGGGATCAGGGGTAATTCACCCCTCCACTTT
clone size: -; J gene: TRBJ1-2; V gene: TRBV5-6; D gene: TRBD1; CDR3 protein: CASSRGQGNYGYTF; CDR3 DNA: TGTGCCAGCAGCAGAGGACAGGGAAACTATGGCTACACCTTC
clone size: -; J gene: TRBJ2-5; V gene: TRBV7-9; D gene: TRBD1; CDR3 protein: CASSGTGGRGETQYF; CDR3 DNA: TGTGCCAGCAGCGGAACAGGGGGCCGCGGAGAGACCCAGTACTTC
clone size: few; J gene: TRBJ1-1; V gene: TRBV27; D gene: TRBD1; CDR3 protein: CASRGQGWEAFF; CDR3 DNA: TGTGCCAGCAGGGGACAGGGGTGGGAAGCTTTCTTT
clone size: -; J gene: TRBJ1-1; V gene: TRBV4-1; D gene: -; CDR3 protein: CASSQETVLMNTEAFF; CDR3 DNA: TGCGCCAGCAGCCAAGAAACAGTACTCATGAACACTGAAGCTTTCTTT
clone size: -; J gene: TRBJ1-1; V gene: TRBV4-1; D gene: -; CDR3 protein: CASSQDRRYTEAFF; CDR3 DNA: TGCGCCAGCAGCCAAGATCGGCGGTACACTGAAGCTTTCTTT
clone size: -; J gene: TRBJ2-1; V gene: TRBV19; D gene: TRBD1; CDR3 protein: CASSPDRGSYNEQFF; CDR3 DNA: TGTGCCAGTAGTCCCGACAGGGGCTCCTACAATGAGCAGTTCTTC
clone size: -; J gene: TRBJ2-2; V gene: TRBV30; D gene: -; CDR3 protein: CAWTRQMNTGELFF; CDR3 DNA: TGTGCCTGGACCAGGCAGATGAACACCGGGGAGCTGTTTTTT
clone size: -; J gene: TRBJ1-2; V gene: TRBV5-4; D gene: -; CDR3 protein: CASSRGLQGTYGYTF; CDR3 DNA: TGTGCCAGCAGCAGGGGACTCCAAGGCACCTATGGCTACACCTTC
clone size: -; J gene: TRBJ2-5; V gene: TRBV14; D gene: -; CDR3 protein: CASSQRQLGTGTQYF; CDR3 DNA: TGTGCCAGCAGCCAAAGACAACTTGGAACAGGGACCCAGTACTTC
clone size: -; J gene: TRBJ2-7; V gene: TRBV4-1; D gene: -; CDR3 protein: CASSQVQAPTYEQYF; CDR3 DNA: TGCGCCAGCAGCCAAGTACAGGCGCCTACCTACGAGCAGTACTTC
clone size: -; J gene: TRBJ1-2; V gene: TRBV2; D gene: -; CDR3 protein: CASSVDRGIGSGGYTF; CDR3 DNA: TGTGCCAGCAGTGTGGATAGAGGGATAGGATCTGGTGGCTACACCTTC
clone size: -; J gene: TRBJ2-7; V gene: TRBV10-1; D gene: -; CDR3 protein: CASSETRVLYF; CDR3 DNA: TGCGCCAGCAGTGAGACGAGGGTCTTGTACTTC
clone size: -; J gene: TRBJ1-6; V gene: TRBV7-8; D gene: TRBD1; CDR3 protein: CASSSTWDRASSPLHF; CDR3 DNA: TGTGCCAGCAGCTCGACTTGGGACAGGGCTTCCTCACCCCTCCACTTT
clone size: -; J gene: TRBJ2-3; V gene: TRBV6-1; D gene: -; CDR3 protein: CASRVRGTDTQYF; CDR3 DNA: TGTGCCAGCAGGGTCAGGGGCACAGATACGCAGTATTTT
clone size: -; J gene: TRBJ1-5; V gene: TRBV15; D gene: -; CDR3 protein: CATSRDRSVSNQPQHF; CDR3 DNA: TGTGCCACCAGCAGAGACCGATCAGTAAGCAATCAGCCCCAGCATTTT
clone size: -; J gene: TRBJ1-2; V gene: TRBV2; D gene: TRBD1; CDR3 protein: CASSDGTGPTANYGYTF; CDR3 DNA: TGTGCCAGCAGTGATGGGACAGGGCCTACAGCTAACTATGGCTACACCTTC
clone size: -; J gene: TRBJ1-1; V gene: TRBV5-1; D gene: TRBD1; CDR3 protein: CASSLVGQGEAFF; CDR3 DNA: TGCGCCAGCAGCTTGGTTGGACAGGGAGAAGCTTTCTTT
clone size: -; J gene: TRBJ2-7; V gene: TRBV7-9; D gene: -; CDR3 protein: CASSRDRSYEQYF; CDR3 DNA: TGTGCCAGCAGCCGAGACAGGTCCTACGAGCAGTACTTC